This TCR beta chain emerged from a study of cytomegalovirus exposure and HLA in healthy donors. In the PCR, 60 Vbeta and 13 Jbeta primers were used. Repertoires were generated with immunoSEQ multiplex PCR, while TCRdb's copy carries only in-frame clones and drops some. Of 100,000 to 120,000 clones in the sample, 70% to 80% were seen once. A single count supports this clone. The CDR3 totals 13 residues. From germline, CDR1 is SGHRS and CDR2 YFSETQ. V was pared by 4 bases and J by 8 bases, with 13 bases between. The V and J genes are TRBV5-1 and TRBJ1-3, with D perhaps matching TRBD1 (6 bases). The sequencing input was PBMCs. This receptor was taken from a woman aged 25 to 39 in good health and CMV-seropositive. CDR3 sequence (DNA): TGCGCCAGCAGCGGGGGCCCTGGGCACACCATATATTTT. This encodes CASSGGPGHTIYF.